The rows below give T cell receptor beta chains drawn from one sample of a study of CD8 T cells in Susac syndrome. TCRdb passed the immunoSEQ multiplex PCR reads through MiXCR, listing each CDR3 protein once. The sample consists of about 180,000 distinct CDR3 sequences, about 95% of them appearing once. The source material was CD8+ T cells from PBMCs. These receptors originate from a human donor with multiple sclerosis. Both conserved end residues are part of each CDR3. A D gene is named only where the DNA matches it firmly. Clone size is shown for a subset of rows, as once, few, many or a class of expanded clone.

d_call,cdr3_length,clone_size,j_call,v_call,cdr3_aa,cdr3_nt
-,15,-,TRBJ2-7,TRBV3-1,CASSQDWKAFYEQYF,TGTGCCAGCAGCCAAGATTGGAAGGCATTCTACGAGCAGTACTTC
-,13,-,TRBJ2-3,TRBV6-5,CASSYSGVDTQYF,TGTGCCAGCAGTTACTCCGGGGTGGATACGCAGTATTTT
-,12,-,TRBJ1-1,TRBV9,CASSVAGGPAFF,TGTGCCAGCAGCGTAGCTGGCGGGCCAGCTTTCTTT
-,11,-,TRBJ2-5,TRBV30,CAWWSQETQYF,TGTGCCTGGTGGAGCCAAGAGACCCAGTACTTC
-,12,once,TRBJ2-7,TRBV7-2,CASSNPPYEQYF,TGTGCCAGCAGCAACCCCCCCTACGAGCAGTACTTC
-,13,-,TRBJ2-7,TRBV2,CASSEGFSYEQYF,TGTGCCAGCAGCGAAGGTTTCTCCTACGAGCAGTACTTC
TRBD2,17,-,TRBJ2-3,TRBV7-3,CASSPGPVRGAPDTQYF,TGTGCCAGCAGCCCAGGACCCGTGCGGGGGGCCCCGGATACGCAGTATTTT
-,16,-,TRBJ1-1,TRBV18,CASSPATARMNTEAFF,TGTGCCAGCTCACCTGCCACAGCCCGCATGAACACTGAAGCTTTCTTT
-,14,once,TRBJ2-3,TRBV9,CASSAQDSTDTQYF,TGTGCCAGCAGCGCCCAGGACAGCACAGATACGCAGTATTTT
-,11,-,TRBJ2-5,TRBV29-1,CSVEEFGQQYF,TGCAGCGTTGAAGAGTTTGGACAGCAGTACTTC
-,12,-,TRBJ2-2,TRBV19,CASGVPGGELFF,TGTGCCAGTGGGGTGCCGGGCGGGGAGCTGTTTTTT
TRBD1,16,-,TRBJ2-2,TRBV9,CASSPTGGDNTGELFF,TGTGCCAGCAGCCCAACAGGGGGTGATAACACCGGGGAGCTGTTTTTT
-,13,-,TRBJ2-7,TRBV2,CASSEGGTYEQYF,TGTGCCAGCAGTGAAGGGGGTACCTACGAGCAGTACTTC
TRBD1,13,-,TRBJ1-1,TRBV30,CAWSPGGLTEAFF,TGTGCCTGGAGTCCAGGGGGGTTGACTGAAGCTTTCTTT
-,13,-,TRBJ2-2,TRBV4-1,CASRGLDTGELFF,TGCGCCAGCAGAGGTCTTGACACCGGGGAGCTGTTTTTT
TRBD1,18,-,TRBJ2-3,TRBV4-1,CASSQAPSDRGLGDTQYF,TGCGCCAGCAGCCAAGCCCCCTCGGACAGGGGGCTTGGAGATACGCAGTATTTT
TRBD1,13,-,TRBJ2-5,TRBV25-1,CASSVQGGETQYF,TGTGCCAGCAGTGTACAGGGGGGAGAGACCCAGTACTTC
-,17,-,TRBJ2-5,TRBV3-1,CASSLQRRSAHQETQYF,TGTGCCAGCAGCCTCCAAAGACGGAGCGCACATCAAGAGACCCAGTACTTC
-,13,-,TRBJ2-7,TRBV29-1,CSVEDPSSYEQYF,TGCAGCGTTGAAGATCCGTCTTCCTACGAGCAGTACTTC
-,15,-,TRBJ2-7,TRBV24-1,CATSDTTDIGYEQYF,TGTGCCACCAGTGACACCACGGACATCGGCTACGAGCAGTACTTC
-,12,-,TRBJ2-1,TRBV19,CAPRWRGDEQFF,TGTGCGCCGCGTTGGAGGGGGGATGAGCAGTTCTTC
-,13,-,TRBJ2-7,TRBV2,CASEGRYSYEQYF,TGTGCCAGTGAGGGGAGGTACTCCTACGAGCAGTACTTC
-,13,-,TRBJ1-1,TRBV10-3,CAISEWMNTEAFF,TGTGCCATCAGTGAGTGGATGAACACTGAAGCTTTCTTT
-,13,-,TRBJ2-7,TRBV11-2,CASSQIWLEPAIF,TGTGCCAGCAGCCAGATTTGGCTGGAACCGGCCATCTTC
-,14,-,TRBJ2-5,TRBV7-6,CASSSTPRRETQYF,TGTGCCAGCAGTTCAACCCCGCGGAGAGAGACCCAGTACTTC
-,14,-,TRBJ2-7,TRBV2,CASQEEGGSYEQYF,TGTGCCAGCCAGGAAGAGGGGGGCTCCTACGAGCAGTACTTC
TRBD2,12,-,TRBJ2-3,TRBV20-1,CSASGRPDTQYF,TGCAGTGCTAGCGGGAGGCCAGATACGCAGTATTTT
-,14,-,TRBJ1-5,TRBV20-1,CSATRQASNQPQHF,TGCAGTGCTACTAGACAGGCGAGCAATCAGCCCCAGCATTTT
-,14,-,TRBJ2-2,TRBV7-9,CASSSDSNTGELFF,TGTGCCAGCAGCTCGGACTCTAACACCGGGGAGCTGTTTTTT
-,15,-,TRBJ1-1,TRBV14,CASSPTATGDTEAFF,TGTGCCAGCAGCCCGACAGCCACGGGGGACACTGAAGCTTTCTTT
-,15,-,TRBJ2-3,TRBV7-9,CASSQIGGREDTQYF,TGTGCCAGCAGCCAAATCGGGGGTCGAGAAGATACGCAGTATTTT
-,14,-,TRBJ2-1,TRBV6-6,CASMPGTRKNEQFF,TGTGCCAGCATGCCGGGAACGAGGAAAAATGAGCAGTTCTTC
-,11,once,TRBJ1-2,TRBV29-1,CSHMVHDGYTF,TGCAGCCATATGGTACACGATGGCTACACCTTC
-,17,-,TRBJ2-1,TRBV12-3/TRBV12-4,CASSLVNREPPNNEQFF,TGTGCCAGCAGTTTAGTTAACCGGGAACCCCCCAACAATGAGCAGTTCTTC
TRBD1,16,-,TRBJ2-7,TRBV9,CASSPHTGTGRDEQYF,TGTGCCAGCAGCCCGCATACCGGGACAGGGAGGGACGAGCAGTACTTC
-,14,-,TRBJ2-7,TRBV29-1,CSVEATGSSYEQYF,TGCAGCGTTGAGGCGACAGGCAGCTCCTACGAGCAGTACTTC
-,15,-,TRBJ1-2,TRBV9,CASSVATRGNYGYTF,TGTGCCAGCAGCGTAGCTACACGGGGGAACTATGGCTACACCTTC
TRBD1,17,-,TRBJ1-1,TRBV28,CASSLSGTGQGKTEAFF,TGTGCCAGCAGTTTAAGTGGTACGGGACAGGGTAAGACTGAAGCTTTCTTT
-,15,-,TRBJ1-2,TRBV20-1,CSARGPGAFYYGYTF,TGCAGTGCTAGAGGCCCGGGGGCATTTTACTATGGCTACACCTTC
-,12,-,TRBJ2-7,TRBV13,CASSPILGEQYF,TGTGCCAGCAGCCCTATACTGGGCGAGCAGTACTTC
-,15,-,TRBJ2-2,TRBV9,CASSAFDFSFGELFF,TGTGCCAGCAGCGCCTTCGATTTCAGTTTCGGGGAGCTGTTTTTT
TRBD1,15,-,TRBJ1-5,TRBV5-1,CASSNGTGPYQPQHF,TGCGCCAGCAGCAACGGGACAGGACCCTATCAGCCCCAGCATTTT
-,10,-,TRBJ1-1,TRBV29-1,CSVGGGEAFF,TGCAGCGTTGGGGGAGGTGAAGCTTTCTTT
-,15,-,TRBJ1-4,TRBV30,CAWSQPPSTNEKLFF,TGTGCCTGGAGTCAGCCACCTTCAACTAATGAAAAACTGTTTTTT
TRBD2,16,-,TRBJ2-1,TRBV18,CASSPEPGLARIEQFF,TGTGCCAGCTCACCGGAGCCGGGACTAGCGAGGATAGAGCAGTTCTTC
-,13,few,TRBJ2-7,TRBV7-3,CASSPSDSYEQYF,TGTGCCAGCAGCCCTTCGGACAGCTACGAGCAGTACTTC
TRBD2,15,-,TRBJ2-7,TRBV4-1,CASSQGTSGRDEQYF,TGCGCCAGCAGCCAAGGGACTAGCGGGAGAGACGAGCAGTACTTC
-,14,-,TRBJ2-7,TRBV14,CASSQGSVSYEQYF,TGTGCCAGCAGCCAAGGTTCAGTCAGCTACGAGCAGTACTTC
-,13,few,TRBJ2-7,TRBV2,CASRGTDSYEQYF,TGTGCCAGCAGAGGGACGGACTCCTACGAGCAGTACTTC
-,13,-,TRBJ1-4,TRBV19,CASSIRDHEKLFF,TGTGCCAGTAGTATACGGGACCACGAAAAACTGTTTTTT
-,13,once,TRBJ2-7,TRBV5-1,CASSWRTSYEQYF,TGCGCCAGCAGCTGGAGAACCTCCTACGAGCAGTACTTC